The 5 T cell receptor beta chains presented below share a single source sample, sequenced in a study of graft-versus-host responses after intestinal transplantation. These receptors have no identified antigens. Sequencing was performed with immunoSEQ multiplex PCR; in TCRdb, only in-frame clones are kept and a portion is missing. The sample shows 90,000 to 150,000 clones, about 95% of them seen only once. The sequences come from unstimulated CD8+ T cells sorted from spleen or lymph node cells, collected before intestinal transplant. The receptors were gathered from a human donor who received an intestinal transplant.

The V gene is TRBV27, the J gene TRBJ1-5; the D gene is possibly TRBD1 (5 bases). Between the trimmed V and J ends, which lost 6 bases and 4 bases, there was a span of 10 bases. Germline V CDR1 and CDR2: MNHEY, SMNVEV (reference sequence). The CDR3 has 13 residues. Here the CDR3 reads CASSIGGNQPQHF. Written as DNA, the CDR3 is TGTGCCAGCAGCATTGGGGGGAATCAGCCCCAGCATTTT.

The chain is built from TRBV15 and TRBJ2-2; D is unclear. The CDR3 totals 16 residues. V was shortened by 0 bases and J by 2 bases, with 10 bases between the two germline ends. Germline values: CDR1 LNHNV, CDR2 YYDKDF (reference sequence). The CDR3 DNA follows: TGTGCCACCAGCAGAGATAAGGACGGAAACACCGGGGAGCTGTTTTTT. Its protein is CATSRDKDGNTGELFF. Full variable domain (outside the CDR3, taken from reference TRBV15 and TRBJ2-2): DAMVIQNPRYQVTQFGKPVTLSCSQTLNHNVMYWYQQKSSQAPKLLFHYYDKDFNNEADTPDNFQSRRPNTSFCFLDIRSPGLGDTAMYLCATSRDKDGNTGELFFGEGSRLTVL.

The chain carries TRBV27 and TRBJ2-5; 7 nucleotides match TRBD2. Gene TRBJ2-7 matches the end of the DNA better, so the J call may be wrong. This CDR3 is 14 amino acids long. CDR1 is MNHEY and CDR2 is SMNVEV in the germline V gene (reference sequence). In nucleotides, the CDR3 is TGTGCCAGCAGTTTATTAGGCGGGAGCTACGAGCAGTACTTC. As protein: CASSLLGGSYEQYF.

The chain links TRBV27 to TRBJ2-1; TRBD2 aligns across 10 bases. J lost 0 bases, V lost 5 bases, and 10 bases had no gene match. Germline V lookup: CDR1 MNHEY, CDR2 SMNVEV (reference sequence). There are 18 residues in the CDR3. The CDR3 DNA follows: TGTGCCAGCAGTATACCGGGACTAGCGAGGAGCTCCTACAATGAGCAGTTCTTC. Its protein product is CASSIPGLARSSYNEQFF.

The CDR3 DNA sequence: TGTGCCAGCGGATCCGGACTAGCGGACAATGAGCAGTTCTTC. Residues: CASGSGLADNEQFF. The chain recombines TRBV28 with TRBJ2-1, with 10 bases matching TRBD2. Germline CDR1 and CDR2: MDHEN and SYDVKM. After removal of 8 bases from V and 5 bases from J, the junction contained 6 bases not matched to a gene. The length of the CDR3 is 14 residues.